This TCR beta chain was identified during a study of T cell changes during pregnancy in multiple sclerosis. The method was immunoSEQ multiplex PCR; TCRdb's version includes in-frame clones alone and lacks a portion of them. This table holds 35,000 to 50,000 clones, around four fifths found once. After removal of 4 bases from V and 6 bases from J, the junction contained 10 bases not matched to a gene. This CDR3 spans 15 amino acids. CDR1 LGHNA and CDR2 YNFKEQ come from the germline V gene. This chain links TRBV4-2 with TRBJ2-7; 9 bases map to TRBD1. Sequences were derived from CD4+ T cells from peripheral blood mononuclear cells, sampled before pregnancy. The receptor was isolated from a female donor with multiple sclerosis, enrolled in a pregnancy study. The CDR3 region is CASSLGTGRISEQYF. The CDR3 DNA follows: TGTGCCAGCAGCCTAGGGACAGGGAGGATTTCCGAGCAGTACTTC.